The rows below give T cell receptor beta chains drawn from one sample of a study of cytomegalovirus exposure and HLA in healthy donors. Profiling relied on immunoSEQ multiplex PCR, and the TCRdb table lists in-frame clones only, not all of them. The sample records fewer than 95,000 clones, 65% to 80% being singletons. The source material was PBMCs. The origin of the receptors is a man aged 35 to 55 in good health and CMV-seronegative. Both conserved end residues are part of each CDR3. Each record gives: V gene, J gene, clone size, D gene, CDR3 DNA, CDR3 protein. The D gene is left open where the match is weak. Some rows have no size entry. The others give once, few or many, or a class for an expanded clone.

TRBV6-5	TRBJ2-2	NA	NA	TGTGCCAGCGGGGGGTTTAAATGGTCCGGGGAGCTGTTTTTT	CASGGFKWSGELFF
TRBV6-5	TRBJ1-2	NA	TRBD1	TGTGCCAGCAGTGAGACAGGGTCTGGCTACACCTTC	CASSETGSGYTF
TRBV7-2	TRBJ1-1	few	NA	TGTGCCAGCAGTTTAGTAGCCACAGGGCTAACTGAAGCTTTCTTT	CASSLVATGLTEAFF
TRBV11-2	TRBJ1-2	NA	NA	TGTGCCAGCAGCTCAACAGGCCACTATGGCTACACCTTC	CASSSTGHYGYTF
TRBV5-8	TRBJ1-4	NA	NA	TGTGCCAGCAGCCCCAGCAGGGGAAGAGAAAAACTGTTTTTT	CASSPSRGREKLFF
TRBV5-1	TRBJ2-7	few	NA	TGCGCCAGCAGATATGACCCGGGATTGAGAAACGGGGACGAGCAGTACTTC	CASRYDPGLRNGDEQYF
TRBV2	TRBJ1-3	NA	NA	TGTGCCAGCAGACGTAGGGAGGGTAACACCATATATTTT	CASRRREGNTIYF
TRBV19	TRBJ1-6	NA	NA	TGTGCCAGTAGATCGGAGATTTATAATTCACCCCTCCACTTT	CASRSEIYNSPLHF
TRBV7-8	TRBJ1-1	NA	NA	TGTGCCAGCAAAAGCATAACTGAAGCTTTCTTT	CASKSITEAFF
TRBV6-5	TRBJ1-2	few	NA	TGTGCCAGCAGTTCGACCGGGGGTGGCTACACCTTC	CASSSTGGGYTF
TRBV7-9	TRBJ2-1	NA	NA	TGTGCCAGCAGCTTAGGAGAGGACAAGCAGTTCTTC	CASSLGEDKQFF
TRBV5-4	TRBJ1-5	NA	NA	TGTGCCAGCAGCTTCTTCGGCGGACGGGGTCAGCCCCAGCATTTT	CASSFFGGRGQPQHF
TRBV7-2	TRBJ2-1	NA	TRBD2	TGTGCCAGCAGTTCGAGGACTAGCGGGGATCCTGAGCAGTTCTTC	CASSSRTSGDPEQFF
TRBV5-1	TRBJ2-5	NA	NA	TGCGCCAGCAGACAGGCGGTCCAAGAGACCCAGTACTTC	CASRQAVQETQYF
TRBV9	TRBJ1-2	NA	TRBD1	TGTGCCAGCAGCTCCCAAAGGACAGGGGGTGGTTATGGCTACACCTTC	CASSSQRTGGGYGYTF
TRBV5-1	TRBJ2-4	NA	TRBD1	TGCGCCAGCAGCTTGGGCGACAGGGACAACATCCAGTACTTC	CASSLGDRDNIQYF
TRBV7-3	TRBJ1-1	NA	NA	TGTGCCAGCAGCTCCAGGGGTGGGACGAACACTGAAGCTTTCTTT	CASSSRGGTNTEAFF
TRBV25-1	TRBJ2-1	NA	NA	TGTGCCAGCAGTGAAGGACATAATGAGTTCTTC	CASSEGHNEFF
TRBV13	TRBJ1-1	NA	TRBD1	TGTGCCAGCAGCCCGGACAGGGACACTGAAGCTTTCTTT	CASSPDRDTEAFF
TRBV5-1	TRBJ1-6	NA	NA	TGCGCCAGCAGCTTAGGGGATGTAGGTCGATCACCCCTCCACTTT	CASSLGDVGRSPLHF
TRBV4-2	TRBJ2-1	NA	TRBD2	TGTGCCAGCAGCCAAGAGGTCCCAGCGGGACTAGCGGGCTACAATGAGCAGTTCTTC	CASSQEVPAGLAGYNEQFF
TRBV5-4	TRBJ2-2	few	NA	TGTGCCTCCAAAGCCCCCGCCGGGGAGCTGTTTTTT	CASKAPAGELFF
TRBV6-5	TRBJ1-3	NA	NA	TGTGCCAGCAGTCCCTGGAGCTCTGGAAACACCATATATTTT	CASSPWSSGNTIYF
TRBV4-3	TRBJ1-6	NA	NA	TGCGCCAGCAGCCAAGACGGTAGCTCCTATAATTCACCCCTCCACTTT	CASSQDGSSYNSPLHF
TRBV7-3	TRBJ2-5	NA	NA	TGTGCCAGCAGCATCAGGGGTGGCGACGAAGAGACCCAGTACTTC	CASSIRGGDEETQYF
TRBV2	TRBJ1-1	NA	NA	TGTGCCAGCAGTGAATCTGCGCTGATGAACACTGAAGCTTTCTTT	CASSESALMNTEAFF
TRBV4-3	TRBJ2-1	once	TRBD2	TGCGCCAGCAACCCAAGAGTGGCAGCGGGGGGGCGCAATGAGCAGTTCTTC	CASNPRVAAGGRNEQFF
TRBV5-1	TRBJ2-2	NA	TRBD1	TGCGCCAGCACCCCTCTCGACAGGGTGGACACCGGGGAGCTGTTTTTT	CASTPLDRVDTGELFF
TRBV5-4	TRBJ2-7	NA	NA	TGTGCCAGCAGCTTAAGGGACAATACCTACGAGCAGTACTTC	CASSLRDNTYEQYF
TRBV7-9	TRBJ1-4	NA	NA	TGTGCCAGCAGCGACGTACAGGGTCCATCGAATGAAAAACTGTTTTTT	CASSDVQGPSNEKLFF
TRBV4-2	TRBJ1-4	NA	NA	TGTGCCAGCAGCCAAGTAAGGGAACAGGGTAATCATGAAAAACTGTTTTTT	CASSQVREQGNHEKLFF